This TCR beta chain appears in the sequencing data of a study of early stage breast cancer tumors. The wider study: Most invasive tumors, twelve of 16, were ER+/PR+/HER2-. Invasive lobular carcinomas made up about 30% of the 12 ER+/PR+/HER2- tumors. Average read coverage per sample was roughly 9.3-fold. Study-level findings and limits: Comparing each tissue with blood distinguished tumor from normal in about 85% of the 16 patients.

Unmatched junction bases numbered 10, after V lost 6 bases and J lost 7 bases. The germline V gene encodes CDR1 GTSNPN and CDR2 SVGIG (reference sequence). The CDR3 sequence is 13 residues long. As regards this clone: Antigen: not known.

Measured with immunoSEQ multiplex PCR; TCRdb has only the in-frame clones, and not every one. The sample includes approximately 17,000 clones, 83% seen only once; the top ten take approximately 1.7%. The TCR sequence derives from an older person with breast cancer. This rearrangement joins TRBV30 to TRBJ2-7; 9 bases match TRBD1. What was sequenced was blood. In nucleotides, the CDR3 is TGTGCCTGTTCTGCCGGGACAGGGCAAGAGCAGTACTTC. Translating gives CACSAGTGQEQYF.